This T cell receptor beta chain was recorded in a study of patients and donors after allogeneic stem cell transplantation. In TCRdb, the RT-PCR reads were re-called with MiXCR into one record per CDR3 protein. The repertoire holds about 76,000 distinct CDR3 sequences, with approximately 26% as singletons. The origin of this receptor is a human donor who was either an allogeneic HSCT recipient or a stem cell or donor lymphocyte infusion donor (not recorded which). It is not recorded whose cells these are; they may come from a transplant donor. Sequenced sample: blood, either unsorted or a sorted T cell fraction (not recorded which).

The CDR3 loop is CASSVGGSVNEQFF. Written as DNA, the CDR3 is TGTGCCAGCAGCGTAGGAGGCAGCGTGAATGAGCAGTTCTTC. This rearrangement joins TRBV9 to TRBJ2-1, with D uncertain. Per germline, CDR1 SGDLS and CDR2 YYNGEE. Trimming took off 0 bases at V and 7 bases at J, with 11 bases between the two ends. The CDR3 contains 14 residues. The variable domain in full, completed from reference TRBV9 and TRBJ2-1, reads DSGVTQTPKHLITATGQRVTLRCSPRSGDLSVYWYQQSLDQGLQFLIQYYNGEERAKGNILERFSAQQFPDLHSELNLSSLELGDSALYFCASSVGGSVNEQFFGPGTRLTVL.